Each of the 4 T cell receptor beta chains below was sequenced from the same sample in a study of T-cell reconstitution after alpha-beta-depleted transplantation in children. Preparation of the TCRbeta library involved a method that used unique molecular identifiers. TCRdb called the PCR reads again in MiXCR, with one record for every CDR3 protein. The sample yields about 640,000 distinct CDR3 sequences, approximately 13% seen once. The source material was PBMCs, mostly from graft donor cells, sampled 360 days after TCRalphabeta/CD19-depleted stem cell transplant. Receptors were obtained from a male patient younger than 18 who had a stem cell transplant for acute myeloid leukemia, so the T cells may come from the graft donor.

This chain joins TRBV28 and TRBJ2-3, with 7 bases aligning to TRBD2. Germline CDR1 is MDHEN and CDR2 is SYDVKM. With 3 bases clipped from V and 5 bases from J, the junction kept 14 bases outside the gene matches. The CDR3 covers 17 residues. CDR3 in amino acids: CASSLQPWEGQEDTQYF. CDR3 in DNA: TGTGCCAGCAGTTTGCAGCCCTGGGAGGGGCAGGAAGATACGCAGTATTTT. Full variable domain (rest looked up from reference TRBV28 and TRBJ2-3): DVKVTQSSRYLVKRTGEKVFLECVQDMDHENMFWYRQDPGLGLRLIYFSYDVKMKEKGDIPEGYSVSREKKERFSLILESASTNQTSMYLCASSLQPWEGQEDTQYFGPGTRLTVL.

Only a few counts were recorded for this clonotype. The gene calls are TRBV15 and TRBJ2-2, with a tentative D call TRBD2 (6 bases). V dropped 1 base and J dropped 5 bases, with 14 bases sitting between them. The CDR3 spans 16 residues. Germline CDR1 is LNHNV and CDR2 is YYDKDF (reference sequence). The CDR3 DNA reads TGTGCCACCAGCAGAGCGACGGGGGTGGGAACCGGGGAGCTGTTTTTT. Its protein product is CATSRATGVGTGELFF.

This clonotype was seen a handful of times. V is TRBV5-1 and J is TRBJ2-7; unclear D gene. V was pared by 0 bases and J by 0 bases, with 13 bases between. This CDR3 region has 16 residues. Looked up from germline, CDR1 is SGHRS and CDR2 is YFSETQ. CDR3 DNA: TGCGCCAGCAGCTTGGTTATGGAACACCTCTCCTACGAGCAGTACTTC. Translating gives CASSLVMEHLSYEQYF. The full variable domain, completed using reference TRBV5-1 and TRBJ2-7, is KAGVTQTPRYLIKTRGQQVTLSCSPISGHRSVSWYQQTPGQGLQFLFEYFSETQRNKGNFPGRFSGRQFSNSRSEMNVSTLELGDSALYLCASSLVMEHLSYEQYFGPGTRLTVT.

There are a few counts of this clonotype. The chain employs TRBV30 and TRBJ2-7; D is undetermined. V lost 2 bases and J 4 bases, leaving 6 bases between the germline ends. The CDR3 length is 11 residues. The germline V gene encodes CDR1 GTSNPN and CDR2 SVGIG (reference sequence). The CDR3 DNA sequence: TGTGCCTGGAGTTCCATATACGAGCAGTACTTC. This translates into CAWSSIYEQYF.